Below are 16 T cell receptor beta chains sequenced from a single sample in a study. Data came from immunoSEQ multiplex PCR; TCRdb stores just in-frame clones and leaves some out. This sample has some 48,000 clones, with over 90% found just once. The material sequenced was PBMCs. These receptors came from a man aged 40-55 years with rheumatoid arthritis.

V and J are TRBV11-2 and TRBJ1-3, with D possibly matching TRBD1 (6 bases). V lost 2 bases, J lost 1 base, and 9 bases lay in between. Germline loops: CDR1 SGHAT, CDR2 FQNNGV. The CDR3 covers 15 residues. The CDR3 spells CASSLRGASGNTIYF. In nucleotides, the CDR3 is TGTGCCAGCAGCTTAAGGGGGGCTTCTGGAAACACCATATATTTT.

CDR3 DNA sequence: TGTGCCATCAGTGAGTCTAACAGGGAGGTTGAGCAGTTCTTC. Protein: CAISESNREVEQFF. The chain has TRBV10-3 and TRBJ2-1; D tentatively reads TRBD1 or TRBD2 (6 bases each). The CDR3 loop spans 14 amino acids. The V gene's germline CDR1 is ENHRY and CDR2 SYGVKD. Trimming took off 0 bases at V and 9 bases at J, with 12 bases between the two ends.

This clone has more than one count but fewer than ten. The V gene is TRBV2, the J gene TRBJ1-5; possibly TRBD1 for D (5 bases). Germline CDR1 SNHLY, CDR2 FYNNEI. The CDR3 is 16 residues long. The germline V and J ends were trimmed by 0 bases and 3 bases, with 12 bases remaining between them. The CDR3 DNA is TGTGCCAGCAGTGAAGCGCTGGGGCAGTTCAATCAGCCCCAGCATTTT. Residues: CASSEALGQFNQPQHF.

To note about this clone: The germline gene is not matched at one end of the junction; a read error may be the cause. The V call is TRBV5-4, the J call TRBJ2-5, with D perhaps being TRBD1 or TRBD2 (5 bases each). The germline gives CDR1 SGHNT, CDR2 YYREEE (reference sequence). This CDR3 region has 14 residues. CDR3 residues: CASGLSGTPETQYF. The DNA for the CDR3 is TGTGCCAGCGGCTTGTCCGGGACCCCAGAGACCCAGTACTTC. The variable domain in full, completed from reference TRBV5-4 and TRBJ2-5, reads ETGVTQSPTHLIKTRGQQVTLRCSSQSGHNTVSWYQQALGQGPQFIFQYYREEENGRGNFPPRFSGLQFPNYSSELNVNALELDDSALYLCASGLSGTPETQYFGPGTRLLVL.

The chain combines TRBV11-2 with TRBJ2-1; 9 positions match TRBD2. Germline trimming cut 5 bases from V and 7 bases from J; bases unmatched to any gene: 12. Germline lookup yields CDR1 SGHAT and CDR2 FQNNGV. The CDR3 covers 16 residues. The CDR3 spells CASSTMGSGGYNEQFF. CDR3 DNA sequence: TGTGCCAGCAGCACCATGGGTAGCGGGGGTTATAATGAGCAGTTCTTC.

The CDR3 DNA sequence: TGTGCCATCAGTGAGTCCCCGAGGAACACTGAAGCTTTCTTT. As protein: CAISESPRNTEAFF. The chain uses TRBV10-3 and TRBJ1-1; D gene ambiguous. V was cut by 0 bases and J by 1 base, with 6 bases left in between. This CDR3 contains 14 residues. The germline CDR1 and CDR2 sequences are ENHRY and SYGVKD.

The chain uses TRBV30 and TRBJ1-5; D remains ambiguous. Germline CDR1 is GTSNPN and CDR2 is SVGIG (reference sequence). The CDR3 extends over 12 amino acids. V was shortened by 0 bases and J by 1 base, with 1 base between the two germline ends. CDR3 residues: CAWSVSNQPQHF. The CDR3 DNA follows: TGTGCCTGGAGTGTCAGCAATCAGCCCCAGCATTTT. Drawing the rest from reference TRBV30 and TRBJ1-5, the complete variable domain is SQTIHQWPATLVQPVGSPLSLECTVEGTSNPNLYWYRQAAGRGLQLLFYSVGIGQISSEVPQNLSASRPQDRQFILSSKKLLLSDSGFYLCAWSVSNQPQHFGDGTRLSIL.

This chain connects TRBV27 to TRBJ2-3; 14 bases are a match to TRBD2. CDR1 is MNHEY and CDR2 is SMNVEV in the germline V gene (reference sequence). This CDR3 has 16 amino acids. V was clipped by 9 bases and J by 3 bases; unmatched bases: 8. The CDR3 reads CARGTSGRMCTDTQYF. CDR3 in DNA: TGTGCCAGAGGGACTAGCGGGAGAATGTGTACAGATACGCAGTATTTT.

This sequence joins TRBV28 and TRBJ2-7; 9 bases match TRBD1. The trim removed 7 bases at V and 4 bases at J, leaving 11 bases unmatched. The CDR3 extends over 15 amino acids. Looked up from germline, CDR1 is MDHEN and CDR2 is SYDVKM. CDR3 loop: CASTAPGTGRYEQYF. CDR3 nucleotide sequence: TGTGCCAGCACCGCCCCTGGGACAGGGAGATACGAGCAGTACTTC.

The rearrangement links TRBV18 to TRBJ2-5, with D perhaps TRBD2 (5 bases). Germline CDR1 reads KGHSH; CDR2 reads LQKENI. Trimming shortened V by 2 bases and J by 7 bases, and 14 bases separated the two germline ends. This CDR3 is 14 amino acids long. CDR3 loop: CASSPSTDEGTQYF. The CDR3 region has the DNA TGTGCCAGCTCACCAAGTACAGATGAGGGGACCCAGTACTTC. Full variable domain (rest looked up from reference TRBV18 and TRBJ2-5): NAGVMQNPRHLVRRRGQEARLRCSPMKGHSHVYWYRQLPEEGLKFMVYLQKENIIDESGMPKERFSAEFPKEGPSILRIQQVVRGDSAAYFCASSPSTDEGTQYFGPGTRLLVL.

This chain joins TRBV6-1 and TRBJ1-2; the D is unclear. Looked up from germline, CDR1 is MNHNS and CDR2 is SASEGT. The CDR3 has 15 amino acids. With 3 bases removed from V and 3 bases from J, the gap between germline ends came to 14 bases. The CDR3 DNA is TGTGCCAGCAGTGACCGGGCCCCGGACGACTATGGCTACACCTTC. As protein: CASSDRAPDDYGYTF.

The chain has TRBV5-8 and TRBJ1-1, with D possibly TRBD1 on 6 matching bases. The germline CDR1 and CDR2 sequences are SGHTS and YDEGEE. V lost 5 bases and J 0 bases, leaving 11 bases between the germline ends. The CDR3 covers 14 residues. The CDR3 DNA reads TGTGCCAGCAGATGGGGGGCCCTGAACACTGAAGCTTTCTTT. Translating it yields CASRWGALNTEAFF.

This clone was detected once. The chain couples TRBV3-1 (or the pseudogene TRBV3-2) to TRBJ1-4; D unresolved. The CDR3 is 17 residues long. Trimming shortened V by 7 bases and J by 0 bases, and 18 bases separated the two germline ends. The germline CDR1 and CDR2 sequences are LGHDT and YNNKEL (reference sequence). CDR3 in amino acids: CASIEECGGATNEKLFF. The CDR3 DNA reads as TGTGCCAGCATCGAAGAATGTGGAGGAGCAACTAATGAAAAACTGTTTTTT.

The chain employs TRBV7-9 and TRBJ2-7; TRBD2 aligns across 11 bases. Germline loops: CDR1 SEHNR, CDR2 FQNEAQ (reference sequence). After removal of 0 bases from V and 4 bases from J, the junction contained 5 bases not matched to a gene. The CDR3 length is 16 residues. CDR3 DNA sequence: TGTGCCAGCAGCTTAGCTAGCGGGGGGGAGTATTACGAGCAGTACTTC. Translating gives CASSLASGGEYYEQYF.

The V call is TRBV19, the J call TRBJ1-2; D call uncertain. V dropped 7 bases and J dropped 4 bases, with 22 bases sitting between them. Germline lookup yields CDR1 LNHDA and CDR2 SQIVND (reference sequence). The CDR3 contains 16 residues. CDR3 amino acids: CASMREGLGDGYGYTF. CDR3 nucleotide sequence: TGTGCCAGTATGAGGGAAGGTTTGGGAGATGGCTATGGCTACACCTTC.

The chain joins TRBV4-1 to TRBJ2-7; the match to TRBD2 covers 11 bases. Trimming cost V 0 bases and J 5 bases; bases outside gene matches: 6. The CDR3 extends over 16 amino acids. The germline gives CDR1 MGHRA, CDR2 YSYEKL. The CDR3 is CASSQDPLAGGHEQYF. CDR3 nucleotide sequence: TGCGCCAGCAGCCAAGATCCCCTAGCGGGAGGACACGAGCAGTACTTC.